This is a list of T cell receptor beta chains from one sample in a study of CD8 T cell repertoires and HIV-1 epitope variants. Only in-frame clones appear in the TCRdb table, and some are missing; sequencing was by immunoSEQ multiplex PCR. Counted here are under 100,000 clones, roughly 77% occurring once; the ten biggest clones make up roughly 26%. Sequencing input: uncultured baseline CD8+ T cells from peripheral blood mononuclear cells (PBMCs). The receptors were gathered from a male donor with HIV. Each CDR3 is given with its conserved first and last residue. Fields, in order: D gene, V gene, J gene, clone size, CDR3 DNA, CDR3 protein. D genes are given only for firm matches. Part of the rows lack a size; the others show once, few, many or a class for expanded clones.

D gene: TRBD1; V gene: TRBV7-9; J gene: TRBJ2-7; clone size: medium-sized; CDR3 DNA: TGTGCCAGCAGCTTAGCAGGACTAGGACAGGGGGCTTATGAGCAGTACTTC; CDR3 protein: CASSLAGLGQGAYEQYF
D gene: -; V gene: TRBV6-1; J gene: TRBJ2-2; clone size: -; CDR3 DNA: TGTGCCAGCAGTGAACCTACAACGCCCGGGGAGCTGTTTTTT; CDR3 protein: CASSEPTTPGELFF
D gene: -; V gene: TRBV7-9; J gene: TRBJ1-1; clone size: few; CDR3 DNA: TGTGCCAGCAGCTTCGCGAAAATGAACACTGAAGCTTTCTTT; CDR3 protein: CASSFAKMNTEAFF
D gene: TRBD1; V gene: TRBV9; J gene: TRBJ2-3; clone size: -; CDR3 DNA: TGTGCCAGCAGCTTAAGGGAACAGGGGGCGCGATCAACAGATACGCAGTATTTT; CDR3 protein: CASSLREQGARSTDTQYF
D gene: -; V gene: TRBV9; J gene: TRBJ1-1; clone size: -; CDR3 DNA: TGTGCCAGCAGCACCCCAGATCAGACGAAAGCTTTCTTT; CDR3 protein: CASSTPDQTKAFF
D gene: -; V gene: TRBV27; J gene: TRBJ2-1; clone size: -; CDR3 DNA: TGTGCCAGCAGTTTATTGGCATACAATGAGCAGTTCTTC; CDR3 protein: CASSLLAYNEQFF
D gene: TRBD1; V gene: TRBV5-8; J gene: TRBJ2-5; clone size: -; CDR3 DNA: TGTGCCAGCAGCTTGGGAGGACAGGGGGTATGGGAGACCCAGTACTTC; CDR3 protein: CASSLGGQGVWETQYF
D gene: -; V gene: TRBV29-1; J gene: TRBJ2-2; clone size: -; CDR3 DNA: TGCAGCGTTGGGGGGGACCACACCGGGGAGCTGTTTTTT; CDR3 protein: CSVGGDHTGELFF
D gene: -; V gene: TRBV7-2; J gene: TRBJ2-1; clone size: -; CDR3 DNA: TGTGCCAGCAGCGCCGGGAACGAACGGTCCAATGAGCAGTTCTTC; CDR3 protein: CASSAGNERSNEQFF
D gene: TRBD1; V gene: TRBV5-1; J gene: TRBJ2-3; clone size: -; CDR3 DNA: TGCGCCACTCGACAGGGATCAAGCACAGATACGCAGTATTTT; CDR3 protein: CATRQGSSTDTQYF
D gene: -; V gene: TRBV6-5; J gene: TRBJ1-3; clone size: -; CDR3 DNA: TGTGCCAGCAGGCCCAGGTTCACCTCTGGAAACACCATATATTTT; CDR3 protein: CASRPRFTSGNTIYF
D gene: TRBD2; V gene: TRBV27; J gene: TRBJ2-1; clone size: -; CDR3 DNA: TGTGCCAGCAGTTTACTAACTAGCGGGATCTTAGATGAGCAGTTCTTC; CDR3 protein: CASSLLTSGILDEQFF
D gene: -; V gene: TRBV19; J gene: TRBJ1-5; clone size: -; CDR3 DNA: TGTGCCAGTAGTATAGATGTAAAGCCCCAGCATTTT; CDR3 protein: CASSIDVKPQHF
D gene: TRBD1; V gene: TRBV5-4; J gene: TRBJ1-1; clone size: -; CDR3 DNA: TGTGCCAGCAGACCAGGGGGAGGGGGGAGTGAAGCTTTCTTT; CDR3 protein: CASRPGGGGSEAFF
D gene: TRBD2; V gene: TRBV19; J gene: TRBJ2-3; clone size: -; CDR3 DNA: TGTGCCAGTAGCCTAGGACCGGGAGGAGATACGCAGTATTTT; CDR3 protein: CASSLGPGGDTQYF
D gene: -; V gene: TRBV9; J gene: TRBJ2-1; clone size: -; CDR3 DNA: TGTGCCAGCAGCGTAGAGGAGAGGGCGGGGCAGTTCTTC; CDR3 protein: CASSVEERAGQFF
D gene: -; V gene: TRBV6-5; J gene: TRBJ1-1; clone size: -; CDR3 DNA: TGTGCCAGCAGGGATCCGGGGGGTACTGAAGCTTTCTTT; CDR3 protein: CASRDPGGTEAFF
D gene: -; V gene: TRBV7-8; J gene: TRBJ2-1; clone size: -; CDR3 DNA: TGTGCCAGCAGCGTAGGACTGGACTACAATGAGCAGTTCTTC; CDR3 protein: CASSVGLDYNEQFF
D gene: TRBD1; V gene: TRBV28; J gene: TRBJ2-5; clone size: -; CDR3 DNA: TGTGCCAGCAGTTTATCAGGACAGGGAGGACGAGAGACCCAGTACTTC; CDR3 protein: CASSLSGQGGRETQYF
D gene: TRBD2; V gene: TRBV28; J gene: TRBJ2-5; clone size: -; CDR3 DNA: TGTGCCAGCAGCCCAACCGGACTAGTAGAGACCCAGTACTTC; CDR3 protein: CASSPTGLVETQYF
D gene: -; V gene: TRBV7-2; J gene: TRBJ1-1; clone size: -; CDR3 DNA: TGTGCCAGCAGCTTAGCGCGGGGGAACACTGAAGCTTTCTTT; CDR3 protein: CASSLARGNTEAFF
D gene: -; V gene: TRBV6-6; J gene: TRBJ1-2; clone size: -; CDR3 DNA: TGTGCCAGCACCCGGGGGGAAGCTAACTATGGCTACACCTTC; CDR3 protein: CASTRGEANYGYTF
D gene: -; V gene: TRBV7-2; J gene: TRBJ2-2; clone size: -; CDR3 DNA: TGTGCCAGCAGCTCCCAAGGGGGACGGAACACCGGGGAGCTGTTTTTT; CDR3 protein: CASSSQGGRNTGELFF
D gene: -; V gene: TRBV19; J gene: TRBJ2-2; clone size: few; CDR3 DNA: TGTGCCAGTAGTATAACTCAGGCGGAGACCGGGGAGCTGTTTTTT; CDR3 protein: CASSITQAETGELFF
D gene: -; V gene: TRBV28; J gene: TRBJ2-1; clone size: -; CDR3 DNA: TGTGCCAGCAGGCGGGGAGACGAGCAGTTCTTC; CDR3 protein: CASRRGDEQFF
D gene: -; V gene: TRBV28; J gene: TRBJ2-7; clone size: many; CDR3 DNA: TGTGCCAGCAGTCCGTTCCGGGACCGCTACGAGCAGTACTTC; CDR3 protein: CASSPFRDRYEQYF
D gene: TRBD2; V gene: TRBV5-1; J gene: TRBJ2-3; clone size: -; CDR3 DNA: TGCGCCAGCAGCTATAGCGGGGGGCCGGGAGGCCAACTCACAGATACGCAGTATTTT; CDR3 protein: CASSYSGGPGGQLTDTQYF
D gene: TRBD1; V gene: TRBV30; J gene: TRBJ2-2; clone size: -; CDR3 DNA: TGTGCCTGGAGCCCGACGTCCCGGGGACAGGGGTCCGGGGAGCTGTTTTTT; CDR3 protein: CAWSPTSRGQGSGELFF